These 26 T cell receptor beta chains share one sample of origin, sequenced in a study of blood T cell repertoires in COVID-19. Only in-frame clones appear in the TCRdb table, and some are missing; sequencing was by immunoSEQ multiplex PCR. In the table there are 150,000 to 180,000 clones, about 80% of which are singletons. Sequencing was carried out using peripheral blood. The receptors were gathered from a man aged 55 to 70 with acute or convalescent COVID-19.

The chain is built from TRBV5-1 and TRBJ2-3; possible D gene TRBD1, 6 bases. This CDR3 has 14 residues. V was pared by 3 bases and J by 1 base, with 9 bases between. Germline V gives CDR1 SGHRS, CDR2 YFSETQ. The DNA for the CDR3 is TGCGCCAGCAGCTCCGGACAGCGCACAGATACGCAGTATTTT. It translates to CASSSGQRTDTQYF.

The V and J genes are TRBV18 and TRBJ1-3; possibly TRBD1 for D (5 bases). Trimming stripped 0 bases from V and 2 bases from J, with 8 bases between. The CDR3 runs 15 residues. Germline values: CDR1 KGHSH, CDR2 LQKENI. CDR3 sequence (DNA): TGTGCCAGCTCACCACCGGGGGGTCCTGGAAACACCATATATTTT. Protein sequence: CASSPPGGPGNTIYF.

V is TRBV6-5 and J is TRBJ2-1; D is unclear. The V gene lost 2 bases and the J gene lost 5 bases, with 7 bases spanning the gap. CDR1 and CDR2 (germline): MNHEY, SVGAGI. The CDR3 sequence is 13 residues long. The CDR3 DNA sequence: TGTGCCAGCAGTTACATGAGAAACAATGAGCAGTTCTTC. This codes for CASSYMRNNEQFF.

This rearrangement joins TRBV7-6 to TRBJ1-6; D unclear. Germline CDR1 is SGHVS and CDR2 is FNYEAQ. The CDR3 runs 15 residues. The V gene lost 1 base and the J gene lost 7 bases, with 11 bases spanning the gap. CDR3 loop: CASSLGVPGNSPLHF. CDR3 nucleotides: TGTGCCAGCAGCTTAGGAGTCCCGGGGAATTCACCCCTCCACTTT.

CDR3 region: CASSQGRGGLTQYF. In nucleotides, the CDR3 is TGTGCCAGCAGCCAGGGGCGGGGGGGACTTACGCAGTATTTT. The rearrangement joins TRBV3-1 (or the pseudogene TRBV3-2) to TRBJ2-3; 9 bases align to TRBD2. J was trimmed by 8 bases and V by 3 bases; bases with no gene match: 6. There are 14 residues in the CDR3. Germline V lookup: CDR1 LGHDT, CDR2 YNNKEL (reference sequence).

The chain has TRBV5-4 and TRBJ2-3; D may be TRBD1 (6 bases). Germline CDR1 is SGHNT and CDR2 is YYREEE (reference sequence). This CDR3 is built from 17 residues. Trimming stripped 2 bases from V and 5 bases from J, with 21 bases between. The CDR3 nucleotides read TGTGCCAGCAGCTTCGAGTTTGGTATGGGGGCAGGAGATACGCAGTATTTT. This sequence encodes CASSFEFGMGAGDTQYF.

V usage is TRBV7-3 and J usage is TRBJ2-3; maybe TRBD1 (6 bases). Deletions cut 0 bases from V and 5 bases from J, with 12 bases between. The CDR3 sequence is 15 residues long. CDR1 and CDR2 from the germline V gene are SGHTA and FQGTGA. CDR3 protein: CASSLTAGAKDTQYF. CDR3 coding DNA: TGTGCCAGCAGCTTAACGGCAGGGGCCAAAGATACGCAGTATTTT.

This clone appeared a few times. J is TRBJ1-5 and V is TRBV5-1, with a possible D match to TRBD1 (6 bases). Germline V gives CDR1 SGHRS, CDR2 YFSETQ. Deletions cut 1 base from V and 3 bases from J, with 14 bases between. The CDR3 is 16 residues long. The CDR3 loop reads CASSLTGRSDNQPQHF. The CDR3 DNA follows: TGCGCCAGCAGCTTGACAGGGCGGAGTGACAATCAGCCCCAGCATTTT.

The chain employs TRBV7-2 and TRBJ2-6; D may be TRBD2 (5 bases). The V gene's germline CDR1 is SGHTA and CDR2 FQGNSA. The CDR3 runs to 18 residues. V lost 3 bases and J lost 0, with 15 bases in between. The CDR3, as DNA: TGTGCCAGCAGCTTCTCGGGATCGTCTGTCTCTGGGGCCAACGTCCTGACTTTC. It codes for CASSFSGSSVSGANVLTF.

In this sample, this clone turned up a few times. The chain links TRBV29-1 to TRBJ1-2; D unclear. V was trimmed by 0 bases and J by 4 bases, leaving 15 bases between them. This CDR3 is 15 amino acids long. CDR1 is SQVTM, CDR2 ANQGSEA, per germline. CDR3 protein: CSVEDQLNSRYGYTF. As DNA, the CDR3 is TGCAGCGTTGAAGATCAATTAAACAGCCGCTATGGCTACACCTTC.

The table lists this clone with many counts. This chain connects TRBV13 to TRBJ1-3; 7 bases match TRBD1. V lost 5 bases, J lost 7 bases, and 8 bases stayed unmatched. CDR3 length: 14 amino acids. Germline V lookup: CDR1 PRHDT, CDR2 FYEKMQ (reference sequence). This chain's CDR3 is CASSQIGTANTIYF. In DNA, the CDR3 is TGTGCCAGCAGCCAAATCGGGACAGCGAACACCATATATTTT.

CDR3 residues: CASSELAGALGEQFF. The CDR3, as DNA: TGTGCCAGCAGTGAACTAGCGGGAGCACTCGGTGAGCAGTTCTTC. The chain recombines TRBV6-4 with TRBJ2-1, with 11 nucleotides matching TRBD2. V shed 3 bases, J shed 9 bases, and the junction held 7 bases outside the gene matches. Germline values: CDR1 MRHNA, CDR2 SNTAGT. The CDR3 covers 15 residues.

The rearrangement links TRBV3-1 (or the pseudogene TRBV3-2) to TRBJ1-2; TRBD1 agrees at 7 bases. Germline trimming cut 10 bases from V and 3 bases from J; bases unmatched to any gene: 5. The CDR3 is 12 amino acids. CDR1 is LGHDT and CDR2 is YNNKEL in the germline V gene (reference sequence). Here the CDR3 reads CATEGADYGYTF. The CDR3 DNA reads as TGTGCCACCGAGGGGGCTGACTATGGCTACACCTTC.

The genes are TRBV24-1 and TRBJ2-3; 9 nucleotides line up with TRBD1. The CDR3 is made up of 14 amino acids. CDR1 and CDR2 from the germline V gene are KGHDR and SFDVKD. V lost 9 bases to trimming and J lost 3 bases; unmatched junction nucleotides: 6. Written as DNA, the CDR3 is TGTGCCACCGCGACAGGGGGTGGAACAGATACGCAGTATTTT. Residues: CATATGGGTDTQYF.

The V call is TRBV7-9, the J call TRBJ1-1; TRBD1 matches 7 bases. CDR3 length: 15 amino acids. Germline CDR1 and CDR2: SEHNR and FQNEAQ (reference sequence). J lost 0 bases, V lost 5 bases, and 6 bases had no gene match. CDR3 coding DNA: TGTGCCAGCAGCCCCCAGACAGGGATGAACACTGAAGCTTTCTTT. It specifies CASSPQTGMNTEAFF. Complete variable domain (other parts from reference TRBV7-9 and TRBJ1-1): DTGVSQNPRHKITKRGQNVTFRCDPISEHNRLYWYRQTLGQGPEFLTYFQNEAQLEKSRLLSDRFSAERPKGSFSTLEIQRTEQGDSAMYLCASSPQTGMNTEAFFGQGTRLTVV.

This clone appeared once. This chain joins TRBV9 and TRBJ2-1; TRBD2 matches at 12 bases. This CDR3 region has 12 residues. Germline assignment: CDR1 SGDLS and CDR2 YYNGEE. Trimming removed 4 bases from V and 12 bases from J; junction bases left unmatched: 2. CDR3 sequence reads: CASSSSGRGQFF. DNA for the CDR3: TGTGCCAGCAGCTCTAGCGGGAGGGGGCAGTTCTTC.

The chain links TRBV7-2 to TRBJ2-5, with D unresolved. This CDR3 region has 14 residues. Trimming removed 3 bases from V and 2 bases from J, with 10 bases in between. CDR1 SGHTA and CDR2 FQGNSA come from the germline V gene. CDR3 protein: CASSFFGRQETQYF. In DNA form, the CDR3 reads TGTGCCAGCAGCTTCTTCGGTCGGCAAGAGACCCAGTACTTC.

The gene calls are TRBV15 and TRBJ2-7, with a weak D call TRBD1 (6 bases). The CDR3 loop spans 12 amino acids. V gave up 0 bases and J gave up 6 bases, with 6 bases separating them. Germline V gene data show CDR1 as LNHNV and CDR2 as YYDKDF (reference sequence). The CDR3 DNA reads TGTGCCACCAGCAGAGACAGGGGCGAGCAGTACTTC. This gives the protein CATSRDRGEQYF.

The chain links TRBV20-1 to TRBJ2-1; 7 positions agree with TRBD2. V was clipped by 3 bases and J by 4 bases; unmatched bases: 6. This CDR3 has 14 amino acids. Germline V lookup: CDR1 DFQATT, CDR2 SNEGSKA (reference sequence). The CDR3 is CSASIQRGYNEQFF. As DNA, the CDR3 is TGCAGTGCTAGTATCCAGCGGGGATACAATGAGCAGTTCTTC.

The chain combines TRBV5-6 with TRBJ2-1; 10 nucleotides agree with TRBD1. This CDR3 comprises 14 residues. Germline V gene lookup returns CDR1 SGHDT and CDR2 YYEEEE. The ends lost 2 bases at V and 7 bases at J; junction bases unmatched: 3. In nucleotides, the CDR3 is TGTGCCAGCAGCTTTGGGGGACAGGGGAATGAGCAGTTCTTC. Translated, it gives CASSFGGQGNEQFF.

The chain recombines TRBV28 with TRBJ2-3, with 9 bases identical to TRBD2. The CDR3 runs 15 residues. The germline V gene encodes CDR1 MDHEN and CDR2 SYDVKM. V shed 5 bases, J shed 1 base, and the junction held 4 bases outside the gene matches. The CDR3: CASSVAGVRTDTQYF. The CDR3 bases are TGTGCCAGCAGTGTAGCGGGAGTACGCACAGATACGCAGTATTTT. Full variable domain (outside the CDR3, taken from reference TRBV28 and TRBJ2-3): DVKVTQSSRYLVKRTGEKVFLECVQDMDHENMFWYRQDPGLGLRLIYFSYDVKMKEKGDIPEGYSVSREKKERFSLILESASTNQTSMYLCASSVAGVRTDTQYFGPGTRLTVL.

This chain uses TRBV27 with TRBJ2-1; D might be TRBD2 (5 bases). This CDR3 spans 16 amino acids. CDR1 is MNHEY and CDR2 is SMNVEV in the germline V gene (reference sequence). Trimming took off 1 base at V and 0 bases at J, with 10 bases between the two ends. The DNA of the CDR3 is TGTGCCAGCAGTTTATTAGCGATTAGCTCCTACAATGAGCAGTTCTTC. Encoded protein: CASSLLAISSYNEQFF.

The genes are TRBV6-5 and TRBJ2-1; 7 nucleotides agree with TRBD2. CDR3 size: 15 residues. The V gene's germline CDR1 is MNHEY and CDR2 SVGAGI. Germline trimming cut 11 bases from V and 7 bases from J; bases unmatched to any gene: 17. CDR3 amino acids: CAAAGRVAGMNEQFF. CDR3 bases: TGTGCCGCGGCGGGGCGGGTAGCGGGCATGAATGAGCAGTTCTTC.

V and J are TRBV2 and TRBJ1-6; D possibly corresponds to TRBD1 (6 bases). Trimming cost V 4 bases and J 10 bases, with 17 bases left between them. The germline V gene encodes CDR1 SNHLY and CDR2 FYNNEI. CDR3 length: 15 residues. The CDR3 DNA sequence: TGTGCCAGCAGTGGAAGTCAGGGGCGGCTCTCACCCCTCCACTTT. It translates to CASSGSQGRLSPLHF.

The rearrangement joins TRBV6-5 to TRBJ1-3; TRBD1 agrees at 8 bases. The CDR3 runs 15 residues. CDR1 MNHEY and CDR2 SVGAGI come from the germline V gene. V lost 6 bases and J lost 3; bases outside the gene matches: 7. The chain's CDR3 is CASSRDRGVGNTIYF. The CDR3 DNA sequence: TGTGCCAGCAGCCGAGACAGGGGAGTTGGAAACACCATATATTTT.

The gene calls are TRBV9 and TRBJ2-2; 9 nucleotides match TRBD1. The CDR3 has 16 amino acids. Looked up from germline, CDR1 is SGDLS and CDR2 is YYNGEE. With V trimmed by 0 bases and J by 5 bases, 5 bases remained unmatched. CDR3 coding DNA: TGTGCCAGCAGCGTAGCGGGACAGGGAGGGACCGGGGAGCTGTTTTTT. This translates into CASSVAGQGGTGELFF.